A selection of T cell receptor beta chains follows, all from one sample in a study of shared clonotypes between healthy human individuals. The protocol was immunoSEQ multiplex PCR, while the TCRdb copy is restricted to in-frame clones and leaves out a portion. The sample lists almost 750,000 clones; 55% to 80% were seen once. Input material: memory CD4+ T cells sorted from blood. These receptor sequences come from a young woman in good health. The CDR3 runs from the conserved cysteine through the conserved F or W. Each record gives: V gene, J gene, D gene, clone size, CDR3 protein, CDR3 DNA. A D gene is named only where the DNA matches it firmly. The size field is filled for only some rows; it gives once, few, many or a size class.

v_gene: TRBV7-6; j_gene: TRBJ1-5; d_gene: NA; abundance: few; CDR3aa: CASSPQGGNQPQHF; CDR3nt: TGTGCCAGCAGCCCGCAGGGAGGCAATCAGCCCCAGCATTTT
v_gene: TRBV13; j_gene: TRBJ1-2; d_gene: NA; abundance: NA; CDR3aa: CASSLRGSYGYTF; CDR3nt: TGTGCCAGCAGCTTACGGGGTTCTTACGGCTACACCTTC
v_gene: TRBV7-2; j_gene: TRBJ1-2; d_gene: TRBD1; abundance: few; CDR3aa: CASSLAGTGGRGGYTF; CDR3nt: TGTGCCAGCAGCTTAGCCGGGACAGGGGGCAGAGGTGGCTACACCTTC
v_gene: TRBV19; j_gene: TRBJ1-5; d_gene: TRBD1; abundance: NA; CDR3aa: CASSIVGGGVDSNQPQHF; CDR3nt: TGTGCCAGTAGTATAGTAGGAGGGGGCGTAGATAGCAATCAGCCCCAGCATTTT
v_gene: TRBV6-5; j_gene: TRBJ2-7; d_gene: NA; abundance: NA; CDR3aa: CASSRDPGGYEQYF; CDR3nt: TGTGCCAGCAGTCGGGACCCCGGGGGCTACGAGCAGTACTTC
v_gene: TRBV30; j_gene: TRBJ2-2; d_gene: TRBD1; abundance: NA; CDR3aa: CAWARGSNTGELFF; CDR3nt: TGTGCCTGGGCCAGGGGGAGCAACACCGGGGAGCTGTTTTTT
v_gene: TRBV5-6; j_gene: TRBJ1-2; d_gene: TRBD1; abundance: NA; CDR3aa: CASSGTGTEYGYTF; CDR3nt: TGTGCCAGCAGCGGAACCGGGACAGAGTATGGCTACACCTTC
v_gene: TRBV18; j_gene: TRBJ1-1; d_gene: NA; abundance: NA; CDR3aa: CASSSGGGTEAFF; CDR3nt: TGTGCCAGCTCATCCGGGGGAGGCACTGAAGCTTTCTTT
v_gene: TRBV28; j_gene: TRBJ1-5; d_gene: NA; abundance: few; CDR3aa: CASSLGHNQPQHF; CDR3nt: TGTGCCAGCAGTTTAGGGCACAATCAGCCCCAGCATTTT
v_gene: TRBV7-2; j_gene: TRBJ2-1; d_gene: NA; abundance: NA; CDR3aa: CASSPGIVVGSSYNEQFF; CDR3nt: TGTGCCAGCAGCCCCGGTATAGTAGTCGGAAGCTCCTACAATGAGCAGTTCTTC
v_gene: TRBV6-1; j_gene: TRBJ1-1; d_gene: TRBD1; abundance: few; CDR3aa: CASSPGQGANTEAFF; CDR3nt: TGTGCCAGCAGTCCGGGACAGGGGGCGAACACTGAAGCTTTCTTT
v_gene: TRBV27; j_gene: TRBJ2-7; d_gene: TRBD1; abundance: NA; CDR3aa: CASSLLGTGGYEQYF; CDR3nt: TGTGCCAGCAGTTTATTGGGGACAGGGGGCTACGAGCAGTACTTC
v_gene: TRBV6-6; j_gene: TRBJ2-2; d_gene: NA; abundance: NA; CDR3aa: CASSYRSGTTGELFF; CDR3nt: TGTGCCAGCAGTTACCGTAGCGGAACCACCGGGGAGCTGTTTTTT
v_gene: TRBV5-1; j_gene: TRBJ2-7; d_gene: NA; abundance: NA; CDR3aa: CASSSSTSYFEQYF; CDR3nt: TGCGCCAGCAGCTCGTCGACTAGTTACTTCGAGCAGTACTTC
v_gene: TRBV18; j_gene: TRBJ2-5; d_gene: NA; abundance: NA; CDR3aa: CASSPPTVETQYF; CDR3nt: TGTGCCAGCTCACCACCGACAGTAGAGACCCAGTACTTC
v_gene: TRBV4-1; j_gene: TRBJ1-4; d_gene: NA; abundance: once; CDR3aa: CASSQDRGTNEKLFF; CDR3nt: TGCGCCAGCAGCCAAGACAGGGGCACTAATGAAAAACTGTTTTTT
v_gene: TRBV19; j_gene: TRBJ2-1; d_gene: TRBD2; abundance: NA; CDR3aa: CASSRYGWTGGYNEQFF; CDR3nt: TGTGCCAGTAGTCGCTACGGTTGGACGGGAGGTTACAATGAGCAGTTCTTC
v_gene: TRBV11-3; j_gene: TRBJ2-5; d_gene: TRBD2; abundance: NA; CDR3aa: CASSSVLAGEVETQYF; CDR3nt: TGTGCCAGCAGCTCGGTGCTAGCGGGAGAGGTTGAGACCCAGTACTTC
v_gene: TRBV27; j_gene: TRBJ2-2; d_gene: NA; abundance: NA; CDR3aa: CASRPISGELFF; CDR3nt: TGTGCCAGCAGACCAATTAGCGGGGAGCTGTTTTTT
v_gene: TRBV5-1; j_gene: TRBJ2-1; d_gene: NA; abundance: NA; CDR3aa: CASSPPLGGDEQFF; CDR3nt: TGCGCCAGCAGCCCCCCGCTAGGTGGAGATGAGCAGTTCTTC
v_gene: TRBV28; j_gene: TRBJ1-4; d_gene: TRBD1; abundance: few; CDR3aa: CASSLYTGGTNEKLFF; CDR3nt: TGTGCCAGCAGTCTCTATACAGGGGGCACTAATGAAAAACTGTTTTTT
v_gene: TRBV28; j_gene: TRBJ1-2; d_gene: TRBD1; abundance: NA; CDR3aa: CASSLTTGNYGYTF; CDR3nt: TGTGCCAGCAGTCTAACGACAGGGAACTATGGCTACACCTTC
v_gene: TRBV18; j_gene: TRBJ2-5; d_gene: NA; abundance: NA; CDR3aa: CASSPISGETQYF; CDR3nt: TGTGCCAGCTCACCAATATCAGGGGAGACCCAGTACTTC
v_gene: TRBV25-1; j_gene: TRBJ1-1; d_gene: TRBD1; abundance: NA; CDR3aa: CASSPGRLQGANTEAFF; CDR3nt: TGTGCCAGCTCCCCGGGACGTCTCCAGGGGGCGAACACTGAAGCTTTCTTT
v_gene: TRBV4-1; j_gene: TRBJ2-7; d_gene: NA; abundance: NA; CDR3aa: CASSVLGSPEQYF; CDR3nt: TGCGCCAGCAGCGTCCTCGGTTCCCCCGAGCAGTACTTC
v_gene: TRBV7-6; j_gene: TRBJ2-1; d_gene: NA; abundance: NA; CDR3aa: CASSQSGVYNEQFF; CDR3nt: TGTGCCAGCAGCCAATCCGGGGTCTACAATGAGCAGTTCTTC
v_gene: TRBV29-1; j_gene: TRBJ1-1; d_gene: NA; abundance: NA; CDR3aa: CSVDRGGTEAFF; CDR3nt: TGCAGCGTTGACAGGGGAGGAACTGAAGCTTTCTTT